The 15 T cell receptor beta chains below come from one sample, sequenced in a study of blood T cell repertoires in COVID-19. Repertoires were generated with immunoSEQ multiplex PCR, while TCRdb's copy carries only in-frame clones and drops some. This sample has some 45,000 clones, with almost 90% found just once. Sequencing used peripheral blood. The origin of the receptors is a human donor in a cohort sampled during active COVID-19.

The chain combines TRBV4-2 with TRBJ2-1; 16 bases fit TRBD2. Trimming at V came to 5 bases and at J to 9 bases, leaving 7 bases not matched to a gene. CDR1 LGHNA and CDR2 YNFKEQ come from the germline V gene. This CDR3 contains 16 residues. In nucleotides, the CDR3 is TGTGCCAGCAGCGCGGGACTAGCGGGGGGGCAAGGTGAGCAGTTCTTC. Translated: CASSAGLAGGQGEQFF.

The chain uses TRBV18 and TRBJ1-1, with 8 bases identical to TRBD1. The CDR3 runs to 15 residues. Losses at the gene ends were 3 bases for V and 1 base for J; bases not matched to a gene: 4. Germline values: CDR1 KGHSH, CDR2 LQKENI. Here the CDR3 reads CASSPGTGPNTEAFF. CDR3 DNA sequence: TGTGCCAGCTCACCTGGGACAGGACCGAACACTGAAGCTTTCTTT.

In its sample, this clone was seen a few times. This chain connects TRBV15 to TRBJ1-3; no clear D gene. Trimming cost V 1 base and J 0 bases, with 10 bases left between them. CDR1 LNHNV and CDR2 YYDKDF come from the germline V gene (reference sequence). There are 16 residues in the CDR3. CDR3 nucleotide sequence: TGTGCCACCAGCAGAGGCGTCCCCCGCTCTGGAAACACCATATATTTT. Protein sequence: CATSRGVPRSGNTIYF.

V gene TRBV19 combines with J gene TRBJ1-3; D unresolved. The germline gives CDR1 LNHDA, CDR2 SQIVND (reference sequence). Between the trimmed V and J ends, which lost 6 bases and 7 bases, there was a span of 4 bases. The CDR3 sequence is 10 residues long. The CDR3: CASRENTIYF. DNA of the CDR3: TGTGCCAGTAGGGAGAACACCATATATTTT.

The chain's CDR3 is CASSSEFGTGRSYEQYF. For the CDR3, the DNA is TGTGCCAGCAGCTCCGAATTCGGGACAGGGCGCTCCTACGAGCAGTACTTC. J is TRBJ2-7 and V is TRBV7-2; 9 bases match TRBD1. This CDR3 spans 17 amino acids. Germline V gene lookup returns CDR1 SGHTA and CDR2 FQGNSA. J gave up 0 bases and V 4 bases, and 10 bases lay outside the gene matches. The full variable domain, in which reference TRBV7-2 and TRBJ2-7 provide the parts outside the CDR3, is GAGVSQSPSNKVTEKGKDVELRCDPISGHTALYWYRQSLGQGLEFLIYFQGNSAPDKSGLPSDRFSAERTGGSVSTLTIQRTQQEDSAVYLCASSSEFGTGRSYEQYFGPGTRLTVT.

The CDR3 nucleotides read TGTGCCAGCAGGAGGACAGGGGACACCGGGGAGCTGTTTTTT. As protein: CASRRTGDTGELFF. V is TRBV5-6 and J is TRBJ2-2; 9 bases align to TRBD1. The length of the CDR3 is 14 residues. CDR1 is SGHDT, CDR2 YYEEEE, per germline. V was clipped by 5 bases and J by 3 bases; unmatched bases: 2.

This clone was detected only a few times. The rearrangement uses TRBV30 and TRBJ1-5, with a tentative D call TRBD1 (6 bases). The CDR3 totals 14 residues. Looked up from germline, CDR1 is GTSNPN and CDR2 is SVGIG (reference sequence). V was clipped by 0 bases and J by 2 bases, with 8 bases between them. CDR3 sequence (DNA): TGTGCCTGGAGTGTGGGGGCAGGCAATCAGCCCCAGCATTTT. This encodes CAWSVGAGNQPQHF.

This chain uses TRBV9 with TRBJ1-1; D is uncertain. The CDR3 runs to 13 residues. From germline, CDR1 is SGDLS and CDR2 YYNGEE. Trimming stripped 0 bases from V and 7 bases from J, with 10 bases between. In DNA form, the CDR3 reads TGTGCCAGCAGCGTAGATTGGAGGGATGAAGCTTTCTTT. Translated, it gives CASSVDWRDEAFF.

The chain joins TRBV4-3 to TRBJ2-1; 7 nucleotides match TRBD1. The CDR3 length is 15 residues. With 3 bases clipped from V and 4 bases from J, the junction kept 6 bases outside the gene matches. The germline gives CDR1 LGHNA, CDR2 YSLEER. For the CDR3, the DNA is TGCGCCAGCAGCCACCAAGGGGGCCGTTACAATGAGCAGTTCTTC. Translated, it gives CASSHQGGRYNEQFF.

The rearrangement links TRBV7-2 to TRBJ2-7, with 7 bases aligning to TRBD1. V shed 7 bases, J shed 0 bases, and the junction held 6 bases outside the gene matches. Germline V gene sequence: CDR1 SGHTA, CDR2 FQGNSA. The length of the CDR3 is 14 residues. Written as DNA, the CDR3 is TGTGCCAGCACCCCCGGGACAGACTCCTACGAGCAGTACTTC. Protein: CASTPGTDSYEQYF.

The CDR3 spells CASSDYGTGEPANYGYTF. Here the CDR3 DNA reads TGTGCCAGCAGCGATTACGGGACAGGGGAACCAGCTAACTATGGCTACACCTTC. The chain combines TRBV9 with TRBJ1-2, with 10 bases that match TRBD1. In germline, CDR1 is SGDLS, CDR2 YYNGEE. Trimming removed 3 bases from V and 0 bases from J; junction bases left unmatched: 11. CDR3 length: 18 amino acids.

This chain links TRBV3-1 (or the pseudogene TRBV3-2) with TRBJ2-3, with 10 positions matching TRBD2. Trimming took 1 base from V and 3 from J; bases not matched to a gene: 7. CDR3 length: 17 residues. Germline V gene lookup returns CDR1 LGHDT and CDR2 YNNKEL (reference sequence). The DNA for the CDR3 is TGTGCCAGCAGCCAAGGAAATAGCGGGGGGCCAACAGATACGCAGTATTTT. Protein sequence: CASSQGNSGGPTDTQYF.

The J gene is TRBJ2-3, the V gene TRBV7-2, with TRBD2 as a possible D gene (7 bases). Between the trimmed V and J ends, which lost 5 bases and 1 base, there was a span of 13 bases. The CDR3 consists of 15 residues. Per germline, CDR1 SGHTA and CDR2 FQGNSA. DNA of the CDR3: TGTGCCAGCAGCCTGCGGGGGCACGGCACAGATACGCAGTATTTT. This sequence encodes CASSLRGHGTDTQYF.

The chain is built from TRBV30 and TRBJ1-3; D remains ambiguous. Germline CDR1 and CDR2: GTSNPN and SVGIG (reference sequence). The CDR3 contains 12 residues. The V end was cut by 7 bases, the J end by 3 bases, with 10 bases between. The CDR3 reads CALSYSGNTIYF. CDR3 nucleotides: TGTGCCTTATCCTACAGTGGAAACACCATATATTTT.

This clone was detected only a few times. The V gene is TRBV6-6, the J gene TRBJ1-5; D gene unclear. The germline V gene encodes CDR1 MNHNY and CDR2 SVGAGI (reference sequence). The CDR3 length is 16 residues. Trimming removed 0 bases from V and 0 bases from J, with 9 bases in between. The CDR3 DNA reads TGTGCCAGCAGTTACTCGAATCTCGGTAGCAATCAGCCCCAGCATTTT. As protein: CASSYSNLGSNQPQHF.